This T cell receptor (beta chain) is from a study of chemoradiotherapy in HPV16-positive cancers. Overall study context: Candidate HPV-specific clones and shared TCR motifs came from a couple of HPV16-positive patients.

In regard to this clone: The antigen remains unidentified.

Points from the study as a whole: Candidate HPV-specific clones and E7-related TCR motifs grew in tumor during treatment. HPV-specific T cells were functionally defined from only a couple of HPV16-positive patients.

Between the trimmed V and J ends, which lost 8 bases and 4 bases, there was a span of 12 bases. Looked up from germline, CDR1 is WSHSY and CDR2 is SAAADI. The CDR3 consists of 12 residues. Assay used: immunoSEQ multiplex PCR; TCRdb lists only in-frame clones, some missing. The table shows about 4,700 clones, with approximately 80% occurring only once. Samples were taken several times over chemoradiotherapy. The chain links TRBV10-2 to TRBJ2-7, with D hard to call. Sequenced material: tumor tissue, taken from a patient who underwent chemoradiotherapy. The clonotype comes from a human donor with HPV-associated anogenital cancer. CDR3 loop: CASGRGYYEQYF. The CDR3 DNA reads TGCGCCAGCGGCCGAGGATATTACGAGCAGTACTTC.